These T cell receptor beta chains were read from a single sample in a study of Ad26.COV2.S vaccination and SARS-CoV-2 variants. Profiled with immunoSEQ multiplex PCR; TCRdb holds only in-frame clones, not every one. The table has some 450,000 clones, 90% seen once. The sample consisted of peripheral blood, taken in a trial of Ad26.COV2.S vaccine versus placebo. These receptors all stem from a person between 18 and 60 years old who received the Ad26.COV2.S COVID-19 vaccine or a placebo. Both conserved end residues are part of each CDR3. Each record gives: clone size, V gene, D gene, J gene, CDR3 protein, CDR3 DNA. D genes are given only for firm matches. For some rows the clone size is stated as once, few or many, or as a class when expanded; others skip it.

NA	TRBV28	TRBD1	TRBJ2-5	CASSPRRVGGSQETQYF	TGTGCCAGCAGCCCCCGTCGTGTAGGGGGCAGCCAAGAGACCCAGTACTTC
NA	TRBV27	NA	TRBJ2-7	CASSFRGVGTYEQYF	TGTGCCAGCAGTTTCAGGGGAGTTGGGACCTACGAGCAGTACTTC
NA	TRBV30	NA	TRBJ1-4	CAWSPSLHSNEKLFF	TGTGCCTGGAGTCCGTCGCTTCATTCTAATGAAAAACTGTTTTTT
NA	TRBV19	NA	TRBJ1-2	CASTRGGLYGYTF	TGTGCCAGTACTCGGGGGGGGCTCTATGGCTACACCTTC
NA	TRBV14	TRBD2	TRBJ2-3	CASGDSGRAADTQYF	TGTGCCAGTGGGGATAGCGGGAGGGCCGCGGATACGCAGTATTTT
NA	TRBV4-1	NA	TRBJ1-6	CASSQDLGGGSSPLHF	TGCGCCAGCAGCCAAGATCTTGGGGGGGGCTCATCACCCCTCCACTTT
NA	TRBV29-1	NA	TRBJ2-3	CSVEEGTDTQYF	TGCAGCGTTGAGGAGGGCACAGATACGCAGTATTTT
NA	TRBV28	TRBD1	TRBJ1-1	CASSPGQGRLSGTFF	TGTGCCAGCAGTCCAGGACAGGGCCGGCTATCAGGTACTTTCTTT
NA	TRBV5-6	TRBD1	TRBJ2-7	CASSEYRGRVEQYF	TGTGCCAGCAGCGAATACAGGGGGCGCGTCGAGCAGTACTTC
once	TRBV7-8	TRBD1	TRBJ2-3	CASSPGQGLTDTQYF	TGTGCCAGCAGTCCGGGACAGGGATTAACAGATACGCAGTATTTT
once	TRBV14	NA	TRBJ1-1	CASSQGGVNTEAFF	TGTGCCAGCAGCCAAGGGGGCGTGAACACTGAAGCTTTCTTT
NA	TRBV19	NA	TRBJ1-6	CASSQGEHNSPLHF	TGTGCCAGTAGTCAGGGTGAACATAATTCACCCCTCCACTTT
NA	TRBV5-1	NA	TRBJ2-7	CASSLAVGQSYEQYF	TGCGCCAGCAGCTTGGCCGTGGGGCAGTCCTACGAGCAGTACTTC
NA	TRBV3-1/TRBV3-2	NA	TRBJ1-1	CASSQDWGRPRENTEAFF	TGTGCCAGCAGCCAAGACTGGGGGCGGCCGAGGGAGAACACTGAAGCTTTCTTT
NA	TRBV2	NA	TRBJ2-1	CASKGDRSYNEQFF	TGTGCCAGCAAAGGGGACCGCTCCTACAATGAGCAGTTCTTC
NA	TRBV27	NA	TRBJ2-4	CASSGWGETGSKNIQYF	TGTGCCAGCAGTGGGTGGGGGGAGACGGGGTCCAAAAACATTCAGTACTTC
once	TRBV7-8	NA	TRBJ2-7	CASSPGRYEQYF	TGTGCCAGCAGCCCTGGGCGTTACGAGCAGTACTTC
NA	TRBV19	NA	TRBJ1-6	CASSIRTERSPLHF	TGTGCCAGTAGTATCAGGACGGAGAGGTCACCCCTCCACTTT
NA	TRBV12-3/TRBV12-4	TRBD1	TRBJ1-6	CASSFSGQGPLHF	TGTGCCAGCAGTTTCTCGGGACAGGGGCCCCTCCACTTT
few	TRBV19	NA	TRBJ2-2	CASNRDGYTGELFF	TGTGCCAGTAACCGGGACGGATACACCGGGGAGCTGTTTTTT
NA	TRBV7-3	TRBD1	TRBJ2-7	CASSPTGGTYEQYF	TGTGCCAGCAGCCCTACAGGGGGCACCTACGAGCAGTACTTC
NA	TRBV6-6	NA	TRBJ2-2	CASSYTRGWELFF	TGTGCCAGCAGTTACACCAGGGGTTGGGAGCTGTTTTTT
NA	TRBV5-4	NA	TRBJ1-2	CASSLDSYGYTF	TGTGCCAGCAGCTTGGACAGTTATGGCTACACCTTC
NA	TRBV9	NA	TRBJ1-1	CASSSGGTEAFF	TGTGCCAGCAGCTCCGGAGGCACTGAAGCTTTCTTT
once	TRBV13	TRBD2	TRBJ2-7	CASTPPGGRAGEQYF	TGTGCCAGCACCCCGCCTGGCGGGAGGGCGGGAGAGCAGTACTTC
NA	TRBV11-3	NA	TRBJ1-1	CASSLKSNTEAFF	TGTGCCAGCAGCTTAAAATCCAACACTGAAGCTTTCTTT
NA	TRBV13	NA	TRBJ2-7	CASSLTSNYEQYF	TGTGCCAGCAGCTTGACAAGTAACTACGAGCAGTACTTC
NA	TRBV7-9	NA	TRBJ1-5	CASSPAGDQPQHF	TGTGCCAGCAGCCCCGCGGGTGATCAGCCCCAGCATTTT
NA	TRBV18	TRBD1	TRBJ1-2	CASSRGGQGGYGYTF	TGTGCCAGCTCCCGAGGTGGACAGGGGGGTTATGGCTACACCTTC
once	TRBV19	NA	TRBJ2-7	CASSIEGPAPGSYEQYF	TGTGCCAGTAGTATAGAAGGGCCTGCGCCTGGGTCCTACGAGCAGTACTTC
NA	TRBV7-8	NA	TRBJ2-7	CASSPGGRTYEQYF	TGTGCCAGCAGTCCCGGGGGCAGAACCTACGAGCAGTACTTC
NA	TRBV27	NA	TRBJ2-3	CASSWGTDTQYF	TGTGCCAGCAGTTGGGGCACAGATACGCAGTATTTT
NA	TRBV11-3	NA	TRBJ2-2	CASSLNMGEQGTGELFF	TGTGCCAGCAGCCTTAATATGGGGGAGCAAGGCACCGGGGAGCTGTTTTTT
NA	TRBV5-4	NA	TRBJ1-2	CASSFEWVYGYTF	TGTGCCAGCAGCTTTGAGTGGGTCTATGGCTACACCTTC
NA	TRBV10-3	NA	TRBJ2-4	CAISLGGTNNIQYF	TGTGCCATCAGTCTCGGGGGCACAAATAACATTCAGTACTTC